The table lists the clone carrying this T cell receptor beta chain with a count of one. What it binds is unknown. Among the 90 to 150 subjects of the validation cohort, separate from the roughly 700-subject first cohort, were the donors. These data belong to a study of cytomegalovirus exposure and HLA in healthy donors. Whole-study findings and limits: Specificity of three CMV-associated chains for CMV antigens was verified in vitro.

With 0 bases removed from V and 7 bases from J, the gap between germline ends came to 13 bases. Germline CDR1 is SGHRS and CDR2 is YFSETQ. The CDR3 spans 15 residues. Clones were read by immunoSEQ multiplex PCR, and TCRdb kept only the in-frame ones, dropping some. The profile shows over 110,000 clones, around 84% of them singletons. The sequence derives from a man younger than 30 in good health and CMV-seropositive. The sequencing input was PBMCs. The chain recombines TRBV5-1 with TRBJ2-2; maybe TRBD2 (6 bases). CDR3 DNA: TGCGCCAGCAGCTTGGCGACGACCGGGGGCGGGGAGCTGTTTTTT. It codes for CASSLATTGGGELFF.